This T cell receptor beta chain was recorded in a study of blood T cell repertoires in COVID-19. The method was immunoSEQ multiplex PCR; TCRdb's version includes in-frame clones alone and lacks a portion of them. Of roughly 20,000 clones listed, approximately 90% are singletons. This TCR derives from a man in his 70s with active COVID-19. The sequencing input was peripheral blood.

The CDR3 protein is CASSVGDRALDTQYF. DNA of the CDR3: TGTGCCAGCAGCGTCGGGGACAGGGCCCTGGATACGCAGTATTTT. The genes are TRBV9 and TRBJ2-3; 9 nucleotides agree with TRBD1. The V and J ends lost 2 bases and 6 bases, in that order; junction bases with no gene match: 7. The germline V gene encodes CDR1 SGDLS and CDR2 YYNGEE. The CDR3 extends over 15 amino acids.